This is a list of T cell receptor beta chains from one sample in a study of blood T cell repertoires in COVID-19. Sequencing was performed with immunoSEQ multiplex PCR; in TCRdb, only in-frame clones are kept and a portion is missing. The sample carries approximately 150,000 clones, roughly 81% recorded once. The sequenced material came from peripheral blood. These receptors all come from a woman aged 45-60 years with COVID-19, enrolled during active disease. Both conserved end residues are part of each CDR3. A D gene is named only where the DNA matches it firmly. Expanded clones are given a class, and other clones once, few, many or no size at all.

NA	TRBV18	TRBD1	TRBJ2-7	TGTGCCAGCTCACCACCATCAGGGACAGCGATATACGAGCAGTACTTC	CASSPPSGTAIYEQYF
NA	TRBV1	NA	TRBJ2-5	TGCACCAGCAGCCAAGCCCCCAGCGGGGGGGGCGTGGAGACCCAGTACTTC	CTSSQAPSGGGVETQYF
once	TRBV4-2	TRBD2	TRBJ2-3	TGTGCCAGCAGCCAAACCCCGGGACTAGCGGGGGGGAGGGGCACAGATACGCAGTATTTT	CASSQTPGLAGGRGTDTQYF
NA	TRBV3-1/TRBV3-2	TRBD1	TRBJ1-1	TGTGCCAGCAGCCAAGAGGACAGGGGGAACACTGAAGCTTTCTTT	CASSQEDRGNTEAFF
NA	TRBV11-2	TRBD1	TRBJ2-7	TGTGCCAGCAGCCCGGACAGGGGTCACGAGCAGTACTTC	CASSPDRGHEQYF
NA	TRBV10-2	NA	TRBJ1-5	TGCGCCAGCAGTTTTGCTGAGGCCAATCAGCCCCAGCATTTT	CASSFAEANQPQHF
NA	TRBV5-1	NA	TRBJ2-5	TGCGCCAGCAGCTTGGAAGGGACTCCGTACTTC	CASSLEGTPYF
NA	TRBV20-1	NA	TRBJ2-5	TGCAGTGCTAGTCTCCCCCCCCAAGAGACCCAGTACTTC	CSASLPPQETQYF
NA	TRBV28	TRBD2	TRBJ2-1	TGTGCCAGCAGCTCTCTAGGTGAGCGGGGGGGCAATGAGCAGTTCTTC	CASSSLGERGGNEQFF
NA	TRBV5-6	NA	TRBJ1-2	TGTGCCAGCAGCTTGGAGGGGCGCGACTATGGCTACACCTTC	CASSLEGRDYGYTF
NA	TRBV14	NA	TRBJ1-4	TGTGCCAGCAGCCTGAGTGAGAAACTGTTTTTT	CASSLSEKLFF
NA	TRBV7-9	NA	TRBJ2-2	TGTGCCAGCAGCGCGTTTGCCACCCCGAACACCGGGGAGCTGTTTTTT	CASSAFATPNTGELFF
NA	TRBV5-6	NA	TRBJ2-1	TGTGCCAGCAGCTCATACGACGGTTGGAGGGACAATGAGCAGTTCTTC	CASSSYDGWRDNEQFF
NA	TRBV5-8	NA	TRBJ1-5	TGTGCCAGCAGCTTGGTGGAGGTGCCCAATCAGCCCCAGCATTTT	CASSLVEVPNQPQHF
NA	TRBV29-1	NA	TRBJ1-3	TGCAGCGCCGACTTGGGGCAGGCGAGCTCTGGAAACACCATATATTTT	CSADLGQASSGNTIYF
NA	TRBV6-5	NA	TRBJ2-7	TGTGCCAGCAGTTCCTTCATTGACAGCTTTAACGAGCAGTACTTC	CASSSFIDSFNEQYF
NA	TRBV27	NA	TRBJ2-7	TGTGCCAGCAGTTTGTCCCCCAACGAGCAGTACTTC	CASSLSPNEQYF
NA	TRBV6-5	NA	TRBJ1-6	TGTGCCAGCAGTTACCGGGAGAGCTCCTATAATTCACCCCTCCACTTT	CASSYRESSYNSPLHF
NA	TRBV18	NA	TRBJ2-7	TGTGCCAGCTCACCTTCGGAGAGCTCCTACGAGCAGTACTTC	CASSPSESSYEQYF
NA	TRBV27	TRBD1	TRBJ2-1	TGTGCCAGCAGGGAGTGGGGGACAGGGATGAATGAGCAGTTCTTC	CASREWGTGMNEQFF
NA	TRBV5-6	TRBD1	TRBJ2-3	TGTGCCGTAACAGGGGCTAGCACAGATACGCAGTATTTT	CAVTGASTDTQYF
NA	TRBV7-2	NA	TRBJ2-2	TGTGCCAGCAGCCGGACAGTGAACACCGGGGAGCTGTTTTTT	CASSRTVNTGELFF
NA	TRBV7-6	TRBD2	TRBJ2-3	TGTGCCAGCAGCATGGGACTAGCGGAGCGCACAGATACGCAGTATTTT	CASSMGLAERTDTQYF
NA	TRBV20-1	TRBD1	TRBJ2-1	TGCAGTGCTAGTACCTGGGGACAGGGGGCTAGTGAGCAGTTCTTC	CSASTWGQGASEQFF
NA	TRBV4-1	NA	TRBJ1-4	TGCGCCAGCAGCCAAGACCGGGTAACTAATGAAAAACTGTTTTTT	CASSQDRVTNEKLFF
NA	TRBV30	TRBD1	TRBJ1-2	TGTGCCTGGAGTGGGTTAGTGACAGGGAGTTCCTATAACTATGGCTACACCTTC	CAWSGLVTGSSYNYGYTF
NA	TRBV18	TRBD2	TRBJ2-3	TGTGCCAGCTCACCCCTTGGTGGCGGGGGGCCTGAAAGCACAGATACGCAGTATTTT	CASSPLGGGGPESTDTQYF
NA	TRBV3-1/TRBV3-2	NA	TRBJ1-2	TGTGCCAGCAGCCAAGATGGAGGCATGAGCTATGGCTACACCTTC	CASSQDGGMSYGYTF
NA	TRBV5-6	NA	TRBJ1-1	TGTGCCAGCAGCTTGGCCTTGACGGGCACTGAAGCTTTCTTT	CASSLALTGTEAFF
NA	TRBV19	NA	TRBJ1-5	TGTGCCAGTAGTCCGTGGACAGAGCATCAGCCCCAGCATTTT	CASSPWTEHQPQHF
NA	TRBV6-1	NA	TRBJ1-5	TGTGCCAGCAGTTATTCAACAGGGAATCAGCCCCAGCATTTT	CASSYSTGNQPQHF
NA	TRBV30	TRBD1	TRBJ1-1	TGTGCCTGGGACAGGGGTGGCACTGAAGCTTTCTTT	CAWDRGGTEAFF
NA	TRBV4-2	TRBD1	TRBJ1-1	TGTGCCAGCAGAACCGGGACAGTGAACACTGAAGCTTTCTTT	CASRTGTVNTEAFF